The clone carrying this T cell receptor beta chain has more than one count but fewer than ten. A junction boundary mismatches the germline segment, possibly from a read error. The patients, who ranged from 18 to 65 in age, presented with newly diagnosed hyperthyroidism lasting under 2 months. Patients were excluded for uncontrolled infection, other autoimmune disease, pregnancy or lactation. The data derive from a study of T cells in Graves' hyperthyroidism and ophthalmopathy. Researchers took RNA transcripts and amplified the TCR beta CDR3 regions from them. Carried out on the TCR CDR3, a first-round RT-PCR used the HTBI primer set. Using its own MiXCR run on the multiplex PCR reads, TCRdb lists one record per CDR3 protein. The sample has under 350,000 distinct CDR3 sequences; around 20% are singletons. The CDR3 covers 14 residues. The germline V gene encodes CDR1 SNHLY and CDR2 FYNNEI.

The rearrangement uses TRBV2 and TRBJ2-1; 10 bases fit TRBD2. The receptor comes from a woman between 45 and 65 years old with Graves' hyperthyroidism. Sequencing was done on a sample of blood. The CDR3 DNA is TGTGTCAGCAGCGAGGCTAGCGGGGGTAATGAGCAGTTCTTC. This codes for CVSSEASGGNEQFF.